The clone carrying this T cell receptor (beta chain) was detected a few times. CDR1 and CDR2 (germline): MNHEY, SVGAGI. The CDR3 length is 14 residues. V was shortened by 0 bases and J by 6 bases, with 8 bases between the two germline ends. The data derive from a study of T-cell reconstitution after alpha-beta-depleted transplantation in children. The TCRbeta library incorporated unique molecular identifiers. In TCRdb, the PCR reads were re-called with MiXCR into one record per CDR3 protein. The table shows some 590,000 distinct CDR3 sequences, with 8% to 11% occurring only once. The source is a human donor who donated a stem cell graft to a child with acute myeloid leukemia. Source: PBMCs from the stem cell graft donor, taken from the stem cell graft. The chain uses TRBV6-5 and TRBJ2-2; no definite D call. DNA of the CDR3: TGTGCCAGCAGTTACTCTTTTGGGGCCGGGGAGCTGTTTTTT. It codes for CASSYSFGAGELFF.